The present T cell receptor (beta chain) was sequenced within a study of OX40 agonist ivuxolimab in advanced cancers. As for the study in general: Administration of intravenous ivuxolimab to patients occurred every 2 weeks at 0.01 to 10 mg/kg. Allowance was made for prior anti-PD-1, anti-PD-L1 or anti-CTLA-4 therapy, and roughly 40% had some. Three patients, one with hepatocellular carcinoma and two with cutaneous melanoma, achieved partial responses.

Only in-frame clones appear in the TCRdb table, and some are missing; sequencing was by immunoSEQ multiplex PCR. The table shows around 52,000 clones, with about 83% occurring only once. V was pared by 5 bases and J by 5 bases, with 18 bases between. Germline loops: CDR1 LNHNV, CDR2 YYDKDF (reference sequence). The CDR3 totals 15 residues. The chain employs TRBV15 and TRBJ2-5, with D unresolved. This TCR was recovered from an adult with an advanced solid tumor such as melanoma, head and neck, liver or kidney cancer. This specimen consisted of CD4+ or CD8+ T cells sorted from blood, obtained in a trial of the OX40 agonist ivuxolimab. Written as DNA, the CDR3 is TGTGCCACCAGCGAGGCCCTTCTCACCAGGGAGACCCAGTACTTC. This codes for CATSEALLTRETQYF.